This TCR beta chain emerged from a study of blood T cell repertoires in COVID-19. Study-wide background: Collection of acute and convalescent COVID-19 samples took place in the United States, Italy and Spain. T cells, B-cell-depleted T cells, or PBMCs supplied cDNA or gDNA.

As processed by the authors: Estimated nucleated cell counts came from reference gene primer amplification. Sequencing used immunoSEQ multiplex PCR; TCRdb keeps in-frame clones, though not all of them. V and J calls and clone size come straight from that table; D and trimming were deduced from the DNA. Of 70,000 to 95,000 clones in the sample, approximately 90% were seen once. CDR3 length: 14 residues. The V gene lost 6 bases and the J gene lost 2 bases, with 14 bases spanning the gap. In germline, CDR1 is MNHEY, CDR2 SVGAGI. This TCR derives from a woman of 80 years or more with active COVID-19. The chain couples TRBV6-5 to TRBJ2-7; D may be TRBD1 (6 bases). The sequencing sample was made of peripheral blood. Here the CDR3 DNA reads TGTGCCAGCAGACCCGGACAGATTACCTACGAGCAGTACTTC. Protein product: CASRPGQITYEQYF.